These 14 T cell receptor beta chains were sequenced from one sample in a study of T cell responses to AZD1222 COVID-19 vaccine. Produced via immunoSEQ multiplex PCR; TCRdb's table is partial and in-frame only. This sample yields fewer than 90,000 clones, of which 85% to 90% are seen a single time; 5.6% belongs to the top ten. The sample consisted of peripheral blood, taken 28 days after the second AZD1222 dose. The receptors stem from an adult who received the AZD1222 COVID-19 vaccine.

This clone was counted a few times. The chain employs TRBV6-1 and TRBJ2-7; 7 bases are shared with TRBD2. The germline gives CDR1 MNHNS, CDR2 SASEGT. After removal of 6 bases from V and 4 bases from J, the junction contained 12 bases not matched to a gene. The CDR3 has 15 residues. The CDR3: CASRILTGTNYEQYF. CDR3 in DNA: TGTGCCAGCAGGATACTGACCGGGACTAATTACGAGCAGTACTTC.

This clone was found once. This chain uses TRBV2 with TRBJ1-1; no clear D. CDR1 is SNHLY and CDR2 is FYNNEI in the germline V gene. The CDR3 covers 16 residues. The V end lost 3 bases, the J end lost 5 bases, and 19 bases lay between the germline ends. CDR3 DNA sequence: TGTGCCAGCAGTGACCTTGGGATCCGGGGAGGGACTGAAGCTTTCTTT. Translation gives CASSDLGIRGGTEAFF.

The CDR3 loop reads CASSHEVETQYF. As DNA, the CDR3 is TGTGCCAGCAGCCACGAAGTTGAGACCCAGTACTTC. V usage is TRBV3-1 (or the pseudogene TRBV3-2) and J usage is TRBJ2-5; no clear D. This CDR3 is built from 12 residues. Germline CDR1 LGHDT, CDR2 YNNKEL (reference sequence). V lost 3 bases and J 5 bases, leaving 7 bases between the germline ends.

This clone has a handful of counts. The CDR3 spells CASSQGGAGGLDSPLHF. In nucleotides, the CDR3 is TGTGCCAGCAGCCAAGGAGGCGCAGGGGGATTGGATTCACCCCTCCACTTT. This chain connects TRBV3-1 (or the pseudogene TRBV3-2) to TRBJ1-6; 7 bases are a match to TRBD1. Germline V CDR1 and CDR2: LGHDT, YNNKEL (reference sequence). With 1 base clipped from V and 8 bases from J, the junction kept 11 bases outside the gene matches. The CDR3 is 17 amino acids.

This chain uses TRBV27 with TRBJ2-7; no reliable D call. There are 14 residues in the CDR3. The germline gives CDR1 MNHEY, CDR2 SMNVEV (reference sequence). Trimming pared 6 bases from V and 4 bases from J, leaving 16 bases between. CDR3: CASSEKIGGYEQYF. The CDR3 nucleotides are TGTGCCAGCAGCGAAAAAATTGGTGGTTACGAGCAGTACTTC.

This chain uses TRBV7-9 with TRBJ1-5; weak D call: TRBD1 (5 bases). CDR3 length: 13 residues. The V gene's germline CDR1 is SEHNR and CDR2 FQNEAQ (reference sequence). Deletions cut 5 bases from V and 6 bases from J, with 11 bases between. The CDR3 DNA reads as TGTGCCAGCAGCGGGGAGGGGCGTCAGCCCCAGCATTTT. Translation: CASSGEGRQPQHF. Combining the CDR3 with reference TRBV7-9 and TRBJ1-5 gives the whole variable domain DTGVSQNPRHKITKRGQNVTFRCDPISEHNRLYWYRQTLGQGPEFLTYFQNEAQLEKSRLLSDRFSAERPKGSFSTLEIQRTEQGDSAMYLCASSGEGRQPQHFGDGTRLSIL.

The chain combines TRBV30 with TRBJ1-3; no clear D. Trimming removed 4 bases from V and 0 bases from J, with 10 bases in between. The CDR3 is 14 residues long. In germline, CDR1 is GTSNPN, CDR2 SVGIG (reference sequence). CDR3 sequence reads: CAWTKTSSGNTIYF. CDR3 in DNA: TGTGCCTGGACAAAAACCAGCTCTGGAAACACCATATATTTT.

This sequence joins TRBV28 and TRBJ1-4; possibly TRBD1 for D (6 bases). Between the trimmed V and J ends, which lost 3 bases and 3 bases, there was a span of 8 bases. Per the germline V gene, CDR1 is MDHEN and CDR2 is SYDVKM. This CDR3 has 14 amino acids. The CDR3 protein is CASSLPGANEKLFF. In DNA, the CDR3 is TGTGCCAGCAGTTTGCCAGGGGCTAATGAAAAACTGTTTTTT.

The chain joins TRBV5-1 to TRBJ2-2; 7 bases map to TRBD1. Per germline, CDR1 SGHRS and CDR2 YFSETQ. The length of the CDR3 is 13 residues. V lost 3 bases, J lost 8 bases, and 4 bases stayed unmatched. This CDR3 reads CASSSQDRGELFF. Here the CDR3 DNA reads TGCGCCAGCAGCTCGCAGGACAGGGGGGAGCTGTTTTTT. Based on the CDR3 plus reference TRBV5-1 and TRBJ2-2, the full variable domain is KAGVTQTPRYLIKTRGQQVTLSCSPISGHRSVSWYQQTPGQGLQFLFEYFSETQRNKGNFPGRFSGRQFSNSRSEMNVSTLELGDSALYLCASSSQDRGELFFGEGSRLTVL.

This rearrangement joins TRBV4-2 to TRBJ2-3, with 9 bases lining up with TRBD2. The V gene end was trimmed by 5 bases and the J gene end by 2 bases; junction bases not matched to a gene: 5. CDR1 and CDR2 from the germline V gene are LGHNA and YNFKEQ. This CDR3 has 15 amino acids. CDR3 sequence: CASSELAGITDTQYF. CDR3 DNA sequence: TGTGCCAGCAGCGAACTAGCGGGTATCACAGATACGCAGTATTTT.

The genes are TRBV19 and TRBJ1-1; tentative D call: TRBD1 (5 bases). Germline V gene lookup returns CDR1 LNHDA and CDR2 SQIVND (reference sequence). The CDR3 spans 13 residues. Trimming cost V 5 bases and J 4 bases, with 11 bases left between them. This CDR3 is CASSPQVATEAFF. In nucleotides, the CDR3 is TGTGCCAGTAGTCCACAGGTGGCCACTGAAGCTTTCTTT.

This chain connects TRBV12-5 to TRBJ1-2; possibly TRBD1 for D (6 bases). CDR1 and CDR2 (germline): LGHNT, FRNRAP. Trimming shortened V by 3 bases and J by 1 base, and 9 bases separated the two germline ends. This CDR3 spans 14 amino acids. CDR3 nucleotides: TGTGCTAGTGGTTTAATAGGGGGTAACTATGGCTACACCTTC. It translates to CASGLIGGNYGYTF.

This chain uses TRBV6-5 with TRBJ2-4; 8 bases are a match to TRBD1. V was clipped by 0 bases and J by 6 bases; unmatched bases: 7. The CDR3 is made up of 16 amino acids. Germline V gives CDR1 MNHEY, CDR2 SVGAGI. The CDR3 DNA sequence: TGTGCCAGCAGTTACTCGATCAGGGGGCTTGGAAACATTCAGTACTTC. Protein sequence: CASSYSIRGLGNIQYF.

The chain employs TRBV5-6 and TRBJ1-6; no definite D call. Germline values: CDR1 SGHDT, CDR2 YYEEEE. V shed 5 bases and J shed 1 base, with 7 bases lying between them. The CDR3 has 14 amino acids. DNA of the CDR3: TGTGCCAGCAGTTCGGTATCCTATAATTCACCCCTCCACTTT. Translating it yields CASSSVSYNSPLHF.